Below are 11 T cell receptor beta chains sequenced from a single sample in a study of cytomegalovirus exposure and HLA in healthy donors. A multiplex PCR was run with 60 Vbeta primers and 13 Jbeta primers. The data were produced by immunoSEQ multiplex PCR, yet TCRdb's version contains in-frame clones alone and is incomplete. The sample includes about 180,000 clones, over 60% of them seen just once. Specimen: PBMCs. The origin of the receptors is a man between 18 and 29 years old in good health and CMV-seronegative.

The chain links TRBV5-1 to TRBJ2-3; D uncertain. Trimming shortened V by 0 bases and J by 4 bases, and 9 bases separated the two germline ends. Germline V gene lookup returns CDR1 SGHRS and CDR2 YFSETQ. The CDR3 extends over 14 amino acids. The CDR3 region is CASSLEPNSDTQYF. The CDR3 DNA reads as TGCGCCAGCAGCTTGGAGCCGAACTCAGATACGCAGTATTTT.

V gene TRBV6-1 combines with J gene TRBJ1-1, with 9 positions matching TRBD1. The CDR3 has 15 residues. Trimming took 3 bases from V and 4 from J; bases not matched to a gene: 6. CDR1 and CDR2 (germline): MNHNS, SASEGT. This CDR3 is CASSDRDRVITEAFF. The CDR3 nucleotides read TGTGCCAGCAGTGATAGGGACAGGGTTATCACTGAAGCTTTCTTT.

This clone was seen a handful of times. The rearrangement uses TRBV28 and TRBJ1-2; maybe TRBD1 (5 bases). The V gene's germline CDR1 is MDHEN and CDR2 SYDVKM. The CDR3 extends over 13 amino acids. V was shortened by 5 bases and J by 4 bases, with 11 bases between the two germline ends. The CDR3 DNA is TGTGCCAGCAGTCCCACAGGCCCCTATGGCTACACCTTC. Its translation: CASSPTGPYGYTF.

This clone was seen once. CDR3 DNA sequence: TGTGCCAGTAGTATACGAGGAGGAGGGTGGAATGAAAAACTGTTTTTT. Its protein product is CASSIRGGGWNEKLFF. The chain couples TRBV19 to TRBJ1-4, with D unclear. The CDR3 consists of 16 residues. Germline CDR1 reads LNHDA; CDR2 reads SQIVND (reference sequence). Trimming took 2 bases from V and 5 from J, leaving 15 bases between them.

The chain is built from TRBV5-4 and TRBJ2-3; 9 bases agree with TRBD2. CDR1 is SGHNT and CDR2 is YYREEE in the germline V gene (reference sequence). The CDR3 spans 15 residues. The V segment lost 3 bases and the J segment 1 base; nucleotides outside the gene matches: 3. CDR3 nucleotide sequence: TGTGCCAGCAGCTGGGGACTAGCAGGCACAGATACGCAGTATTTT. Translation gives CASSWGLAGTDTQYF.

Comments on this clone: Here the CDR3 omits its conserved ending phenylalanine or tryptophan, so a read error is the likely source. The gene calls are TRBV27 and TRBJ1-6; unclear D gene. Per the germline V gene, CDR1 is MNHEY and CDR2 is SMNVEV (reference sequence). The CDR3 spans 14 residues. Trimming cost V 3 bases and J 8 bases, with 11 bases left between them. In DNA form, the CDR3 reads TGTGCCAGCAGTTTCCGGGGAAGTGATTCACCCCTCCACCTT. Amino acid sequence: CASSFRGSDSPLHL.

V gene TRBV2 combines with J gene TRBJ2-5, with 8 bases lining up with TRBD1. The CDR3 is 14 residues long. The germline gives CDR1 SNHLY, CDR2 FYNNEI. J was trimmed by 5 bases and V by 5 bases; bases with no gene match: 7. The CDR3 protein is CASSPDRGLETQYF. CDR3 in DNA: TGTGCCAGCAGTCCTGACAGGGGCTTGGAGACCCAGTACTTC.

The V call is TRBV7-9, the J call TRBJ1-4; D call uncertain. CDR1 is SEHNR, CDR2 FQNEAQ, per germline (reference sequence). CDR3 length: 14 residues. Trimming removed 0 bases from V and 8 bases from J, with 10 bases in between. CDR3 sequence: CASSLASQNEKLFF. The CDR3 DNA is TGTGCCAGCAGCTTAGCCAGTCAGAACGAAAAACTGTTTTTT.

This clone has only one observation. The chain couples TRBV27 to TRBJ2-2; 8 bases are shared with TRBD2. The CDR3 consists of 15 residues. Losses at the gene ends were 0 bases for V and 6 bases for J; bases not matched to a gene: 3. CDR1 and CDR2 from the germline V gene are MNHEY and SMNVEV (reference sequence). CDR3 in amino acids: CASSLSGLASGELFF. For the CDR3, the DNA is TGTGCCAGCAGTTTATCCGGACTAGCATCCGGGGAGCTGTTTTTT.

A few counts support this clone. The V and J genes are TRBV20-1 and TRBJ2-7, with D perhaps TRBD2 (5 bases). Trimming stripped 4 bases from V and 9 bases from J, with 10 bases between. This CDR3 comprises 10 residues. The germline V gene encodes CDR1 DFQATT and CDR2 SNEGSKA (reference sequence). The CDR3 loop is CSATLGSQYF. CDR3 DNA sequence: TGCAGTGCTACACTAGGGTCGCAGTACTTC.

CDR3: CASSRWRGEDEQFF. CDR3 bases: TGTGCCAGCAGCCGGTGGCGGGGCGAGGATGAGCAGTTCTTC. The gene calls are TRBV11-1 and TRBJ2-1; tentatively, D is TRBD2 (6 bases). Trimming removed 5 bases from V and 8 bases from J, with 16 bases in between. The CDR3 has 14 amino acids. CDR1 is SGHAT and CDR2 is FQDESV in the germline V gene (reference sequence).